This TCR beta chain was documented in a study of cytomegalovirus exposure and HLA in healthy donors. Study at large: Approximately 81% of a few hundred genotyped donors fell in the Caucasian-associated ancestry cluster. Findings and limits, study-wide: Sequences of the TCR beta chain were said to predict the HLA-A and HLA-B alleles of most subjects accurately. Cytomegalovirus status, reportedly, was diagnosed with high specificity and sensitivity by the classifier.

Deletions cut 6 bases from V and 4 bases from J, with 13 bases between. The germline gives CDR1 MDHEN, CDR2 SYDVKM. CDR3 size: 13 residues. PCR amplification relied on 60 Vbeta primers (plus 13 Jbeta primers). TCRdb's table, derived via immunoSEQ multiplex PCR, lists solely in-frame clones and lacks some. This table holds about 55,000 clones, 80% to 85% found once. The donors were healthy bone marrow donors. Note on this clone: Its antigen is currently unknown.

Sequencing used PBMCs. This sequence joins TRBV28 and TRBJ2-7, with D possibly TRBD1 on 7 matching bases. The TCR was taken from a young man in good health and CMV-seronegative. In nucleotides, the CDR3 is TGTGCCAGCAGGTCAGGGGGGTCTTACGAGCAGTACTTC. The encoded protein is CASRSGGSYEQYF.